This T cell receptor (beta chain) is from a study of cytomegalovirus exposure and HLA in healthy donors. General study findings and limits: The TCR clusters that emerged in the first cohort tended, a later analysis found, to co-occur in the roughly 110 validation repertoires. CMV antigen specificity of three CMV-associated chains was confirmed in vitro. Reports indicated that the classifier achieved high specificity and sensitivity in diagnosing cytomegalovirus status. The investigators catalogued 164 TCR beta chains as cytomegalovirus-associated.

Trimming removed 0 bases from V and 7 bases from J; junction bases left unmatched: 5. The length of the CDR3 is 14 residues. Germline-derived CDR1 and CDR2 are KGHSH and LQKENI. This table comes from immunoSEQ multiplex PCR, and its TCRdb copy is limited to in-frame clones, with some not included. Here the sample spans approximately 270,000 clones, roughly 87% being singletons. Details on this clone: Its antigen is currently unknown.

This chain uses TRBV18 with TRBJ2-7; 8 positions agree with TRBD2. This clonotype originated in a man younger than 35 in good health and CMV-seropositive. The sample taken for sequencing was PBMCs. The DNA for the CDR3 is TGTGCCAGCTCACCACCCGGCGGGAGGCGGGAGCAGTACTTC. Its translation: CASSPPGGRREQYF. Full variable domain (rest looked up from reference TRBV18 and TRBJ2-7): NAGVMQNPRHLVRRRGQEARLRCSPMKGHSHVYWYRQLPEEGLKFMVYLQKENIIDESGMPKERFSAEFPKEGPSILRIQQVVRGDSAAYFCASSPPGGRREQYFGPGTRLTVT.